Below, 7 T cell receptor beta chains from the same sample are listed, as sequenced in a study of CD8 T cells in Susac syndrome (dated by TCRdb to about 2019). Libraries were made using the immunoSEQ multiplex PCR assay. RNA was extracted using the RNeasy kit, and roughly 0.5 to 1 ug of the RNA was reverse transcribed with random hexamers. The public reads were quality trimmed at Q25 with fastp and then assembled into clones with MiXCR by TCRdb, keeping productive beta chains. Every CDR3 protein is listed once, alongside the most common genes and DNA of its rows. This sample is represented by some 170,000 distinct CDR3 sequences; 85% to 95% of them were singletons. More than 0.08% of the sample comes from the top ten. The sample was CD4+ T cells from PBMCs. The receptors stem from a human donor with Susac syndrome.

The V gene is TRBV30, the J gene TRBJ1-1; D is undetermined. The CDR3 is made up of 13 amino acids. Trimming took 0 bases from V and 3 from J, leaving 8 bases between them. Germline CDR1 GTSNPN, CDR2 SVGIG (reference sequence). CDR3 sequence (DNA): TGTGCCTGGAGTGTACTTAGGGACACTGAAGCTTTCTTT. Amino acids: CAWSVLRDTEAFF.

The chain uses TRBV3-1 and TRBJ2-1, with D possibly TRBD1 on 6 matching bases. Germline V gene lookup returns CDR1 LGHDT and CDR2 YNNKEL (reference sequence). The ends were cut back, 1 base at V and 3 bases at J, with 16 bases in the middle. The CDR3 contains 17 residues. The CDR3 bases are TGTGCCAGCAGCCAAGTCTTACGGGACAATAGCTACAATGAGCAGTTCTTC. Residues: CASSQVLRDNSYNEQFF.

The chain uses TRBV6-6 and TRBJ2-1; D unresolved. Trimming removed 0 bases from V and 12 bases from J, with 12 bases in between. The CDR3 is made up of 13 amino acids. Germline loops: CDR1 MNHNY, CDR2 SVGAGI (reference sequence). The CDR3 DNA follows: TGTGCCAGCAGTTACTCGAGGTCCTATGTGCAGTTCTTC. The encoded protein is CASSYSRSYVQFF.

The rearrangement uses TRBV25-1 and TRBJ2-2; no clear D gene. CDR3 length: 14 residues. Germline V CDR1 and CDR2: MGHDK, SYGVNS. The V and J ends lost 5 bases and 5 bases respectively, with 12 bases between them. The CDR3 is CASSPRIGTGELFF. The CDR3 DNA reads TGTGCCAGCAGTCCACGGATTGGAACCGGGGAGCTGTTTTTT.

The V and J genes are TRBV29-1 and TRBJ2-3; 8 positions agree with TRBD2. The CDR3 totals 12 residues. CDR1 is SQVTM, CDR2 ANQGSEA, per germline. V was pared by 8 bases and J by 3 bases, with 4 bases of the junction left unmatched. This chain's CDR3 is CSFSGTTDTQYF. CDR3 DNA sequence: TGCAGCTTTAGCGGGACGACAGATACGCAGTATTTT.

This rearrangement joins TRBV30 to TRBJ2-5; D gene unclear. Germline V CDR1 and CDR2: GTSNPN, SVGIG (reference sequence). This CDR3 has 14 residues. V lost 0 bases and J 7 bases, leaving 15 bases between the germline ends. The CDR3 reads CAWSVLSVEGTQYF. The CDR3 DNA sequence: TGTGCCTGGAGTGTACTGTCGGTTGAAGGGACCCAGTACTTC.

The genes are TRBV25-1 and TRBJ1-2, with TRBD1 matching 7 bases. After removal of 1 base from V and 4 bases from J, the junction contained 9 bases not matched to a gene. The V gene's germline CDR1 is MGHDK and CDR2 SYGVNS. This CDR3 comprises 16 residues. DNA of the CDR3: TGTGCCAGCAGTGAATTCCCGGACAGGAACTTCTATGGCTACACCTTC. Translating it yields CASSEFPDRNFYGYTF.